A single sample gave rise to the 27 T cell receptor beta chains below, sequenced in a study of T cells after yellow fever vaccination. TCRdb redid the calling of the 5' RACE reads with MiXCR, one entry per CDR3 protein. Of just under 600,000 distinct CDR3 sequences in the sample, less than 15% are singletons; the top ten hold more than 12%. The sequencing used PBMCs, collected on the day of the yellow fever booster vaccination. All receptors come from a man between 25 and 39 years old who received the YFV17D yellow fever vaccine.

J is TRBJ2-7 and V is TRBV4-2; D uncertain. The length of the CDR3 is 13 residues. CDR1 is LGHNA, CDR2 YNFKEQ, per germline. Trimming stripped 0 bases from V and 1 base from J, with 4 bases between. As DNA, the CDR3 is TGTGCCAGCAGCCAAGACTTATCCTACGAGCAGTACTTC. Translating it yields CASSQDLSYEQYF.

This clonotype was counted only a few times. The genes are TRBV7-8 and TRBJ1-2, with D tentatively TRBD1 (5 bases). Per the germline V gene, CDR1 is SGHVS and CDR2 is FQNEAQ. V was shortened by 5 bases and J by 4 bases, with 17 bases between the two germline ends. The length of the CDR3 is 15 residues. The CDR3 here is CASSHDSPSSYGYTF. The CDR3 bases are TGTGCCAGCAGCCATGACAGCCCCTCTTCCTATGGCTACACCTTC.

This clonotype was seen more than once but under ten times. The chain combines TRBV7-3 with TRBJ2-1, with 10 bases matching TRBD1. The CDR3 consists of 15 residues. Trimming took 4 bases from V and 5 from J; bases not matched to a gene: 5. The germline CDR1 and CDR2 sequences are SGHTA and FQGTGA. The CDR3: CASSSGQGVNNEQFF. Here the CDR3 DNA reads TGTGCCAGCAGCTCCGGACAGGGGGTAAACAATGAGCAGTTCTTC.

V is TRBV27 and J is TRBJ2-7; TRBD2 aligns across 10 bases. V dropped 6 bases and J dropped 5; count of bases not matched to a gene: 7. Looked up from germline, CDR1 is MNHEY and CDR2 is SMNVEV (reference sequence). The CDR3 runs to 14 residues. Written as DNA, the CDR3 is TGTGCCAGCAGCGGGACTAGCGTAGCCCACGAGCAGTACTTC. Encoded protein: CASSGTSVAHEQYF.

This clonotype was observed a handful of times. The chain uses TRBV11-2 and TRBJ2-7; 13 bases fit TRBD2. This CDR3 is built from 16 residues. V shed 5 bases, J shed 8 bases, and the junction held 12 bases outside the gene matches. Germline V gives CDR1 SGHAT, CDR2 FQNNGV. The CDR3 DNA reads as TGTGCCAGCAGCGCCCGAACGGGACTAGCGGGATACAAGCAGTACTTC. Its translation: CASSARTGLAGYKQYF.

The chain employs TRBV12-3 or TRBV12-4 and TRBJ1-1; TRBD1 is a possible D gene (5 bases). Between the trimmed V and J ends, which lost 6 bases and 1 base, there was a span of 15 bases. This CDR3 is 15 amino acids long. The CDR3 here is CASSLRGRPNTEAFF. The CDR3 DNA reads TGTGCCAGCAGCCTGCGGGGCAGGCCGAACACTGAAGCTTTCTTT.

This chain connects TRBV28 to TRBJ2-1; D unclear. The germline CDR1 and CDR2 sequences are MDHEN and SYDVKM. Trimming pared 3 bases from V and 4 bases from J, leaving 7 bases between. The CDR3 is 13 amino acids. The CDR3 bases are TGTGCCAGCAGTTTGCCCAAGTACAATGAGCAGTTCTTC. Encoded protein: CASSLPKYNEQFF.

This clonotype turned up a few times. The chain joins TRBV19 to TRBJ2-2, with 12 bases that match TRBD2. CDR1 and CDR2 from the germline V gene are LNHDA and SQIVND (reference sequence). J lost 4 bases, V lost 4 bases, and 1 base had no gene match. The CDR3 is made up of 15 amino acids. CDR3 DNA sequence: TGTGCCAGTAGTAGACTAGCGGGAGCCACCGGGGAGCTGTTTTTT. Its protein is CASSRLAGATGELFF.

This clonotype has only a few counts. The chain combines TRBV29-1 with TRBJ2-1; D is unclear. V dropped 6 bases and J dropped 5 bases, with 11 bases sitting between them. The CDR3 consists of 12 residues. The germline CDR1 and CDR2 sequences are SQVTM and ANQGSEA. CDR3 DNA: TGCAGCGTCCTGGACGTGGACAATGAGCAGTTCTTC. Its protein product is CSVLDVDNEQFF.

This clonotype was observed a few times. The chain carries TRBV28 and TRBJ1-6, with D possibly TRBD1 on 6 matching bases. Trimming left V 4 bases short and J 3 bases short, with 10 bases between. The V gene's germline CDR1 is MDHEN and CDR2 SYDVKM. This CDR3 has 15 residues. CDR3 protein: CASSSDSLYNSPLHF. CDR3 bases: TGTGCCAGCAGTTCGGACAGCCTCTATAATTCACCCCTCCACTTT.

This sequence joins TRBV4-3 and TRBJ2-1, with TRBD1 matching over 7 bases. The V and J ends lost 4 bases and 9 bases, in that order; junction bases with no gene match: 3. This CDR3 is 12 amino acids long. Germline V gene data show CDR1 as LGHNA and CDR2 as YSLEER. The CDR3 DNA is TGCGCCAGCAGCCCAAGACAGGGTGAGCAGTTCTTC. It yields the protein CASSPRQGEQFF.

The chain joins TRBV6-2 or TRBV6-3 to TRBJ2-1; possibly TRBD1 for D (7 bases). This CDR3 contains 15 residues. Germline CDR1 reads MNHEY; CDR2 reads SVGEGT. V lost 10 bases and J lost 10, with 26 bases in between. The CDR3: CATISGGSVGKEQFF. Written as DNA, the CDR3 is TGTGCCACCATCTCAGGGGGGAGCGTGGGCAAGGAGCAGTTCTTC.

The chain combines TRBV3-1 with TRBJ2-1; 13 bases map to TRBD2. V gave up 1 base and J gave up 4 bases; unmatched junction bases: 7. Germline V lookup: CDR1 LGHDT, CDR2 YNNKEL (reference sequence). This CDR3 spans 18 amino acids. The CDR3 sequence is CASSQGTSGSWGYNEQFF. As DNA, the CDR3 is TGTGCCAGCAGCCAAGGGACTAGCGGGAGTTGGGGTTACAATGAGCAGTTCTTC.

The count of this clonotype is one. The chain has TRBV3-1 and TRBJ2-1; 9 nucleotides line up with TRBD2. Germline V gene lookup returns CDR1 LGHDT and CDR2 YNNKEL (reference sequence). The CDR3 totals 18 residues. With V trimmed by 4 bases and J by 8 bases, 18 bases remained unmatched. Here the CDR3 reads CASSPPRRLAAKAHEQFF. The CDR3 region has the DNA TGTGCCAGCAGCCCGCCCCGGCGACTAGCGGCAAAGGCCCATGAGCAGTTCTTC.

This clonotype was seen a few times. The rearrangement joins TRBV29-1 to TRBJ2-2, with D hard to call. Germline assignment: CDR1 SQVTM and CDR2 ANQGSEA. Trimming stripped 7 bases from V and 7 bases from J, with 10 bases between. The length of the CDR3 is 11 residues. CDR3 in amino acids: CSAFTVGELFF. CDR3 nucleotides: TGCAGCGCCTTCACGGTCGGGGAGCTGTTTTTT.

CDR3 sequence reads: CASSRMGLEVGANVLTF. CDR3 in DNA: TGTGCCAGCAGCCGCATGGGACTAGAGGTCGGGGCCAACGTCCTGACTTTC. The rearrangement links TRBV11-2 to TRBJ2-6; 8 bases agree with TRBD2. Germline loops: CDR1 SGHAT, CDR2 FQNNGV. After removal of 5 bases from V and 4 bases from J, the junction contained 10 bases not matched to a gene. The CDR3 has 17 amino acids.

This chain links TRBV6-2 or TRBV6-3 with TRBJ2-7, with D possibly TRBD1 on 6 matching bases. The CDR3 is made up of 20 amino acids. Germline CDR1 MNHEY, CDR2 SVGEGT. With 0 bases removed from V and 0 bases from J, the gap between germline ends came to 24 bases. The CDR3 DNA reads TGTGCCAGCAGTTACTCGATGCTACCCGGGACACAGAAGAGCTCCTACGAGCAGTACTTC. Amino acid sequence: CASSYSMLPGTQKSSYEQYF.

In this sample, this clonotype turned up a few times. J is TRBJ2-4 and V is TRBV7-2; 9 positions agree with TRBD2. This CDR3 contains 13 residues. Trimming at V came to 4 bases and at J to 10 bases, leaving 5 bases not matched to a gene. CDR1 is SGHTA, CDR2 FQGNSA, per germline. The CDR3 reads CASSSLAGLIQYF. The CDR3 DNA reads as TGTGCCAGCAGCTCACTAGCGGGTTTGATTCAGTACTTC.

This clonotype was detected ten times or more. The V gene is TRBV5-5, the J gene TRBJ2-3; D gene ambiguous. The CDR3 is 14 residues long. The V end was cut by 4 bases, the J end by 6 bases, with 15 bases between. CDR1 is SGHKS and CDR2 is YYEKEE in the germline V gene (reference sequence). The CDR3 sequence is CASSQDLLADTQYF. CDR3 sequence (DNA): TGTGCCAGCAGCCAGGACCTCCTCGCCGATACGCAGTATTTT.

J is TRBJ2-1 and V is TRBV20-1, with 8 positions matching TRBD1. Germline V gene data show CDR1 as DFQATT and CDR2 as SNEGSKA (reference sequence). V shed 4 bases and J 8 bases; nucleotides not matched to a gene: 4. The length of the CDR3 is 12 residues. The CDR3 spells CSATIQGDEQFF. DNA of the CDR3: TGCAGTGCTACGATACAGGGGGATGAGCAGTTCTTC.

The J gene is TRBJ2-2, the V gene TRBV5-1; D possibly corresponds to TRBD1 (6 bases). Trimming removed 0 bases at V and 6 bases at J, with 9 bases between. Looked up from germline, CDR1 is SGHRS and CDR2 is YFSETQ. This CDR3 has 14 residues. The CDR3 is CASSLAWGPGELFF. The CDR3 region has the DNA TGCGCCAGCAGCTTGGCCTGGGGGCCCGGGGAGCTGTTTTTT.

The CDR3 bases are TGCAGTGTTAACGGTCCGGGCGGTGGCTACACCTTC. It encodes CSVNGPGGGYTF. The chain joins TRBV20-1 to TRBJ1-2, with unresolved D. CDR3 length equals 12 residues. The V end was cut by 7 bases, the J end by 7 bases, with 16 bases between. Germline lookup yields CDR1 DFQATT and CDR2 SNEGSKA (reference sequence).

V usage is TRBV10-3 and J usage is TRBJ2-2; possible D gene TRBD1, 6 bases. Germline V gene sequence: CDR1 ENHRY, CDR2 SYGVKD. This CDR3 has 15 residues. V lost 5 bases to trimming and J lost 0 bases, with 10 bases between them. CDR3 residues: CAISTGSANTGELFF. The DNA for the CDR3 is TGTGCCATCAGTACAGGGTCCGCGAACACCGGGGAGCTGTTTTTT.

In its sample, this clonotype was seen a few times. This CDR3 is CASSRGQSFSYEQYF. The CDR3 nucleotides are TGTGCCAGTAGTAGGGGACAGTCGTTCTCCTACGAGCAGTACTTC. The chain uses TRBV19 and TRBJ2-7; 7 bases are a match to TRBD1. Germline V lookup: CDR1 LNHDA, CDR2 SQIVND (reference sequence). The V segment lost 4 bases and the J segment 0 bases; nucleotides outside the gene matches: 6. The CDR3 is 15 amino acids.

This clonotype was seen a handful of times. The chain joins TRBV7-9 to TRBJ2-7, with TRBD2 matching over 13 bases. The germline V gene has CDR1 SEHNR and CDR2 FQNEAQ (reference sequence). This CDR3 comprises 16 residues. Trimming cost V 5 bases and J 4 bases; bases outside gene matches: 8. CDR3 loop: CASSPGLAGEKYEQYF. The CDR3 region has the DNA TGTGCCAGCAGCCCCGGACTAGCGGGGGAAAAGTACGAGCAGTACTTC.

The CDR3 reads CASSRTAGRGNEQFF. The DNA for the CDR3 is TGTGCCAGCAGTAGGACAGCGGGCAGGGGCAATGAGCAGTTCTTC. V usage is TRBV28 and J usage is TRBJ2-1; D could derive from TRBD1 or TRBD2 (6 bases each). CDR1 is MDHEN, CDR2 SYDVKM, per germline. Trimming removed 5 bases from V and 6 bases from J, with 17 bases in between. The CDR3 contains 15 residues.

This clonotype has only a few counts. The V gene is TRBV12-3 or TRBV12-4, the J gene TRBJ1-2; no firm D call. The CDR3 runs to 13 residues. V was trimmed by 5 bases and J by 4 bases, leaving 11 bases between them. The CDR3 nucleotides are TGTGCCAGCAGTACGGACGCGGGCTATGGCTACACCTTC. It translates to CASSTDAGYGYTF.